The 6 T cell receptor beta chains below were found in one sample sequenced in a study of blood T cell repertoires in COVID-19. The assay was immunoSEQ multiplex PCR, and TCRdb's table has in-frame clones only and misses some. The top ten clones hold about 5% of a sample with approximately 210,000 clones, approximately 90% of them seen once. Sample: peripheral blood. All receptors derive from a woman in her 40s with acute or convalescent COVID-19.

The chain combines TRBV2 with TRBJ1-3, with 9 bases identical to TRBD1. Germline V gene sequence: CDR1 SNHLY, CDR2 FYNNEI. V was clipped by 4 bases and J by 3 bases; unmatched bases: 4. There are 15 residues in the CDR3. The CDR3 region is CASSGGTGIGNTIYF. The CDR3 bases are TGTGCCAGCAGTGGGGGGACAGGGATTGGAAACACCATATATTTT.

Written as DNA, the CDR3 is TGTGCCAGCAGTTACGGGGGGTATACTGAAGCTTTCTTT. Its translation: CASSYGGYTEAFF. This chain uses TRBV5-6 with TRBJ1-1, with a tentative D call TRBD1 (5 bases). This CDR3 has 13 amino acids. Germline CDR1 is SGHDT and CDR2 is YYEEEE. V was pared by 5 bases and J by 5 bases, with 13 bases between.

The CDR3 here is CASSVGHQGNTIYF. For the CDR3, the DNA is TGTGCCAGCAGCGTAGGACACCAGGGAAACACCATATATTTT. The V and J genes are TRBV11-2 and TRBJ1-3; D is possibly TRBD1 (5 bases). Trimming shortened V by 5 bases and J by 4 bases, and 12 bases separated the two germline ends. The germline V gene encodes CDR1 SGHAT and CDR2 FQNNGV. The CDR3 totals 14 residues. Looking up the rest from reference TRBV11-2 and TRBJ1-3 gives the full variable domain: EAGVAQSPRYKIIEKRQSVAFWCNPISGHATLYWYQQILGQGPKLLIQFQNNGVVDDSQLPKDRFSAERLKGVDSTLKIQPAKLEDSAVYLCASSVGHQGNTIYFGEGSWLTVV.

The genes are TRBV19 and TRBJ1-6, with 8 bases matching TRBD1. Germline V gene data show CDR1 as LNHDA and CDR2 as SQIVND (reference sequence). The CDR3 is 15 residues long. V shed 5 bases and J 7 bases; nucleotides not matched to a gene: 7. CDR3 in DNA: TGTGCCAGTAGTCCGAGGACAGGGTTCAATTCACCCCTCCACTTT. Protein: CASSPRTGFNSPLHF.

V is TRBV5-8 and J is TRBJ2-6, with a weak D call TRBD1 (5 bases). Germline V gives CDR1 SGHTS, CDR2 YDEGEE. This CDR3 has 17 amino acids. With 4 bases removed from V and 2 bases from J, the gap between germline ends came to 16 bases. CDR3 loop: CASSDRLGRPGANVLTF. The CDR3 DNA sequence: TGTGCCAGCAGCGATAGGCTGGGGCGACCTGGGGCCAACGTCCTGACTTTC. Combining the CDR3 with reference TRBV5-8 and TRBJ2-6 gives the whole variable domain EAGVTQSPTHLIKTRGQQATLRCSPISGHTSVYWYQQALGLGLQFLLWYDEGEERNRGNFPPRFSGRQFPNYSSELNVNALELEDSALYLCASSDRLGRPGANVLTFGAGSRLTVL.

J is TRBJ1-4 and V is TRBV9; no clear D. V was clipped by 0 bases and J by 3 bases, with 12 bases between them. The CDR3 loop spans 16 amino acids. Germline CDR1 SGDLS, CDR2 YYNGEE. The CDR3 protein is CASSVGGAEANEKLFF. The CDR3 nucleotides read TGTGCCAGCAGCGTAGGAGGAGCGGAGGCTAATGAAAAACTGTTTTTT.